One T cell receptor beta chain is described in this entry. The target of this receptor is not known. The record has no base qualities; no much larger clone is one base away. Library prep was done by the immunoSEQ multiplex PCR assay. TCRdb took this table from immuneACCESS and kept in-frame rearrangements with V and J called. Such tables lack part of the clones; where checked against another copy, unresolved V genes explain under half of the gap, and the rest is unexplained. The sample table records about 94,000 clones; about four fifths of these occur just once. The biggest ten clones account for under 30% of the sample. This record belongs to a study of radiotherapy plus CTLA-4 blockade in lung cancer (dated by TCRdb to the late 2010s). Background for the entire study: Objective responses occurred in about 19% of enrolled patients, and around 29% achieved disease control.

The study evaluated CTLA-4 blockade (ipilimumab) given together with focal radiation therapy in patients who had chemo-refractory metastatic non-small-cell lung cancer. The full study reports these points: After treatment with radiotherapy and ipilimumab, TCR clones that originated in tumors expanded in peripheral blood. Early dynamic changes in blood T cell clones, together with increased serum interferon-beta after radiation, were reported as the strongest predictors of response.

The germline V gene encodes CDR1 SGHTA and CDR2 FQGTGA. Reading from cysteine to phenylalanine, the CDR3 counts 17 amino acids. The CDR3 DNA has 51 bases and is translated from base 1. V gives up 1 base and J gives up 1 base, and the segment between their germline ends measures 14 bases. Material: peripheral blood, obtained from a patient treated with radiotherapy plus ipilimumab. Here the chain combines TRBV7-3 and TRBJ2-1, with an unclear D gene assignment. The sequence derives from a human donor with non-small cell lung cancer that progressed on radiotherapy plus ipilimumab. The nucleotides read TGTGCCAGCAGCTTAAATGCCCAGAGGCTTTCCTACAATGAGCAGTTCTTC. Translation gives CASSLNAQRLSYNEQFF.